Listed here is a single TCR beta chain. Sequencing was performed with immunoSEQ multiplex PCR; in TCRdb, only in-frame clones are kept and a portion is missing. The sample lists almost 65,000 clones, around 86% seen once, with about 10% in the top ten. The data were taken from a study of glioma-infiltrating T cells after dendritic cell vaccination. V shed 5 bases, J shed 1 base, and the junction held 16 bases outside the gene matches. Germline-derived CDR1 and CDR2 are MNHEY and SMNVEV (reference sequence). CDR3 length: 19 residues. This receptor was taken from a human donor with glioblastoma. The sample in question was blood, obtained before dendritic cell vaccination. J is TRBJ1-5 and V is TRBV27, with 8 bases matching TRBD1. CDR3 bases: TGTGCCAGCAGTAGATTTTCAATTACCACAGGGGGGAGCAATCAGCCCCAGCATTTT. Translating it yields CASSRFSITTGGSNQPQHF.